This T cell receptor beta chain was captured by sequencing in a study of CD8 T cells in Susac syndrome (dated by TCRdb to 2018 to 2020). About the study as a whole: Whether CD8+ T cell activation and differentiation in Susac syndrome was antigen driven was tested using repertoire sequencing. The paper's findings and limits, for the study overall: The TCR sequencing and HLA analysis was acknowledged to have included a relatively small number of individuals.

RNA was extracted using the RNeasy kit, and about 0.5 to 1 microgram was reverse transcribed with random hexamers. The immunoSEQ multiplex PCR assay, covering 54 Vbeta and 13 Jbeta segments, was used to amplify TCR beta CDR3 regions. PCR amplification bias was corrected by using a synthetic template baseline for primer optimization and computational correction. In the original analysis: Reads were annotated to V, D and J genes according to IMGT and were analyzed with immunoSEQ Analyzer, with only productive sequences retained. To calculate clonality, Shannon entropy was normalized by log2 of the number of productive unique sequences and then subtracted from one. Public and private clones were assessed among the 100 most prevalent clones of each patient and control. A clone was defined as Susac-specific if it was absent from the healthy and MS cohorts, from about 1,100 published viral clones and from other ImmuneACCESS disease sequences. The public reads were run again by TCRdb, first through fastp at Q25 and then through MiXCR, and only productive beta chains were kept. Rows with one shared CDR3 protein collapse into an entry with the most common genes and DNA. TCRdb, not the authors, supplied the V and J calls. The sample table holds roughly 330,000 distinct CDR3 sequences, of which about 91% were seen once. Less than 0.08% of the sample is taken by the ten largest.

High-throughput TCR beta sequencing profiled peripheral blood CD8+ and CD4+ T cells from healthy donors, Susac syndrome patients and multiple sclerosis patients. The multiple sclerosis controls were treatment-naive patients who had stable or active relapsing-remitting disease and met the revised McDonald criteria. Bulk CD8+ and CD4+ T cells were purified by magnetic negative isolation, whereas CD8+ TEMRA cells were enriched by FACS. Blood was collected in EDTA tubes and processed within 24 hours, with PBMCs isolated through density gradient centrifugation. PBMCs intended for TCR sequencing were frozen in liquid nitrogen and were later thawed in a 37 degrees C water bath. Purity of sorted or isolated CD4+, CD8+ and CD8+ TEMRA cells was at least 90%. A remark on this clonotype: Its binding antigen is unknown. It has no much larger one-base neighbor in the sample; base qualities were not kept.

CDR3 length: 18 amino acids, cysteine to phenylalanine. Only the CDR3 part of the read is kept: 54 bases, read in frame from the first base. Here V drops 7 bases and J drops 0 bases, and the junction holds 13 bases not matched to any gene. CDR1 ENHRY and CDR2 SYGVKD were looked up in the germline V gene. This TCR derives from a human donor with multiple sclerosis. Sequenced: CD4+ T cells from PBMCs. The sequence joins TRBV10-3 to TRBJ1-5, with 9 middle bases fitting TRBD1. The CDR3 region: CAINRPGTGSYSNQPQHF. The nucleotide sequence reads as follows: TGTGCCATCAACCGTCCCGGGACAGGGTCCTATAGCAATCAGCCCCAGCATTTT.